A selection of T cell receptor beta chains follows, all from one sample in a study of radiotherapy plus CTLA-4 blockade in lung cancer. Sequencing was performed with immunoSEQ multiplex PCR; in TCRdb, only in-frame clones are kept and a portion is missing. Here the sample spans some 73,000 clones, 84% being singletons. The sequences come from peripheral blood, collected from a patient treated with radiotherapy plus ipilimumab. The receptor source for this set is a human donor with non-small cell lung cancer who had stable disease on radiotherapy plus ipilimumab. CDR3s include the opening cysteine and the closing phenylalanine or tryptophan.

cdr3_aa j_call v_call
CASSVGQSPPGEQFF TRBJ2-1 TRBV9
CASSFGGDGYTF TRBJ1-2 TRBV7-9
CASSLSGGQETQYF TRBJ2-5 TRBV7-2
CASISRAGLPLHF TRBJ1-6 TRBV28
CASSQVPRVNGTGELFF TRBJ2-2 TRBV4-1
CASSVGGRFGQYF TRBJ2-7 TRBV2
CASRTGTANTGELFF TRBJ2-2 TRBV6-1
CASTGYFGNTIYF TRBJ1-3 TRBV6-5
CASSVRRGAGQPQHF TRBJ1-5 TRBV19
CASSPTRGIGYGYTF TRBJ1-2 TRBV11-2
CASCWTTIYNEQFF TRBJ2-1 TRBV14
CASSLAVSRPGGYTF TRBJ1-2 TRBV5-1
CASSYGGPNEQYF TRBJ2-7 TRBV6-6
CATSRRPTDYEQYF TRBJ2-7 TRBV15
CASSVGTPMGSTEAFF TRBJ1-1 TRBV9
CAWSLNAGGTEAFF TRBJ1-1 TRBV30
CASSLRTANTGELFF TRBJ2-2 TRBV7-7
CASSLGRTSYEQYF TRBJ2-7 TRBV11-2
CASSPYRVLAQGTDTQYF TRBJ2-3 TRBV7-8
CSARSRSFF TRBJ1-1 TRBV20-1
CATEAGANQPQHF TRBJ1-5 TRBV28
CASSSRDRSTGELFF TRBJ2-2 TRBV11-2
CASSYKGGRMNTEAFF TRBJ1-1 TRBV6-5
CASSLRSSGTYNEQFF TRBJ2-1 TRBV5-4
CASSDTGTAKNIQYF TRBJ2-4 TRBV6-5
CASSYGGTSYEQYF TRBJ2-7 TRBV5-1
CSASTGGFTQYF TRBJ2-3 TRBV29-1